Below are 22 T cell receptor beta chains sequenced from a single sample in a study of shared clonotypes between healthy human individuals. The data were produced by immunoSEQ multiplex PCR, yet TCRdb's version contains in-frame clones alone and is incomplete. The repertoire includes about 2 million clones, less than 95% of them detected once, and more than 0.95% sits in the top ten. Naive-designated CD8 cells lacked CD45RO, were positively enriched for CCR7, and omitted terminally differentiated effector memory CD45RA+ cells. The sequencing sample was made of naive CD8+ T cells sorted from blood. The receptors were gathered from a man between 18 and 29 years old in good health.

This clone was recorded only once. The chain links TRBV25-1 to TRBJ2-7; 9 nucleotides agree with TRBD1. V trimming: 6 bases; J trimming: 6 bases; junction bases outside the gene matches: 6. Germline V gene sequence: CDR1 MGHDK, CDR2 SYGVNS. CDR3 length: 13 residues. The CDR3 loop reads CASRVTGGIEQYF. CDR3 DNA: TGTGCCAGCAGGGTGACAGGGGGGATCGAGCAGTACTTC.

As for this clone: Other DNA sequences in this specimen translate into the identical CDR3. This rearrangement joins TRBV6-5 to TRBJ1-1, with a possible D match to TRBD1 (6 bases). V lost 2 bases, J lost 3 bases, and 7 bases lay in between. This CDR3 contains 13 residues. CDR1 and CDR2 (germline): MNHEY, SVGAGI. CDR3 amino acids: CASSYGGYTEAFF. The DNA for the CDR3 is TGTGCCAGCAGTTACGGGGGCTACACTGAAGCTTTCTTT.

This clone was detected only once. The DNA for the CDR3 is TGCGCCAGCAGCCAAGGGACAGGGTTGAACACTGAAGCTTTCTTT. Amino acid sequence: CASSQGTGLNTEAFF. The rearrangement uses TRBV4-1 and TRBJ1-1; 8 nucleotides line up with TRBD1. V shed 1 base and J 0 bases; nucleotides not matched to a gene: 1. The CDR3 sequence is 15 residues long. The germline V gene encodes CDR1 MGHRA and CDR2 YSYEKL.

The V gene is TRBV5-1, the J gene TRBJ1-1; perhaps TRBD1 as D (5 bases). Germline CDR1 reads SGHRS; CDR2 reads YFSETQ. The V and J ends lost 4 bases and 0 bases respectively, with 13 bases between them. The CDR3 covers 15 residues. In DNA form, the CDR3 reads TGCGCCAGCAGCGCCGGGGCCAAATTGAACACTGAAGCTTTCTTT. The encoded protein is CASSAGAKLNTEAFF.

V is TRBV6-1 and J is TRBJ1-1; D call uncertain. Germline CDR1 and CDR2: MNHNS and SASEGT. Deletions cut 1 base from V and 0 bases from J, with 12 bases between. This CDR3 comprises 16 residues. The CDR3 sequence is CASSEVGYRMNTEAFF. Written as DNA, the CDR3 is TGTGCCAGCAGTGAAGTGGGGTATAGGATGAACACTGAAGCTTTCTTT.

Comments on this clone: This same CDR3 is encoded by further DNA sequences in the sample. The V and J genes are TRBV5-4 and TRBJ1-2, with unresolved D. The germline gives CDR1 SGHNT, CDR2 YYREEE (reference sequence). Between the trimmed V and J ends, which lost 0 bases and 5 bases, there was a span of 14 bases. This CDR3 contains 15 residues. The CDR3 sequence: CASSLGAGSAYGYTF. The DNA for the CDR3 is TGTGCCAGCAGCTTGGGTGCAGGTTCGGCTTATGGCTACACCTTC.

Here the CDR3 DNA reads TGTGCCAGCAGCAGCGGGGGAAACACCGGGGAGCTGTTTTTT. This translates into CASSSGGNTGELFF. This chain connects TRBV9 to TRBJ2-2, with TRBD2 identical over 8 bases. Germline-derived CDR1 and CDR2 are SGDLS and YYNGEE. The J segment lost 2 bases and the V segment lost 4 bases, leaving 1 base of the junction unmatched. The CDR3 length is 14 residues.

The CDR3 loop is CASGPTSVGTDTQYF. CDR3 DNA sequence: TGTGCCAGCGGACCAACCTCGGTCGGCACAGATACGCAGTATTTT. The chain has TRBV9 and TRBJ2-3, with D hard to call. There are 15 residues in the CDR3. CDR1 SGDLS and CDR2 YYNGEE come from the germline V gene. V was clipped by 7 bases and J by 1 base, with 16 bases between them.

The rearrangement links TRBV27 to TRBJ2-1; 9 positions agree with TRBD2. The CDR3 is made up of 14 amino acids. After removal of 10 bases from V and 8 bases from J, the junction contained 12 bases not matched to a gene. The germline V gene encodes CDR1 MNHEY and CDR2 SMNVEV (reference sequence). The CDR3 here is CATQPGLAFHEQFF. The CDR3, as DNA: TGTGCCACCCAACCGGGACTAGCCTTCCATGAGCAGTTCTTC.

A note on this clone: Different DNA sequences within this sample yield the same CDR3. This chain links TRBV28 with TRBJ1-5; D gene ambiguous. This CDR3 has 14 residues. Germline V gives CDR1 MDHEN, CDR2 SYDVKM. Trimming took off 1 base at V and 0 bases at J, with 4 bases between the two ends. CDR3 protein: CASSLSDSNQPQHF. The CDR3 DNA reads TGTGCCAGCAGTTTATCAGATAGCAATCAGCCCCAGCATTTT.

This clone was seen a single time. V is TRBV11-2 and J is TRBJ2-7, with D possibly being TRBD1 (6 bases). There are 17 residues in the CDR3. V lost 6 bases, J lost 1 base, and 22 bases lay in between. Germline V gene lookup returns CDR1 SGHAT and CDR2 FQNNGV. This CDR3 reads CASSFSWLGAGSYEQYF. CDR3 bases: TGTGCCAGCAGTTTCTCATGGCTGGGGGCTGGTTCCTACGAGCAGTACTTC.

The gene calls are TRBV13 and TRBJ2-3; TRBD2 matches 8 bases. V gave up 1 base and J gave up 2 bases; unmatched junction bases: 5. This CDR3 comprises 16 residues. From germline, CDR1 is PRHDT and CDR2 FYEKMQ (reference sequence). The CDR3 bases are TGTGCCAGCAGCTTAGCGGGGGGGCGGATCACAGATACGCAGTATTTT. It codes for CASSLAGGRITDTQYF.

Notes on this clone: The sample has other DNA sequences that encode this CDR3 too. The chain carries TRBV9 and TRBJ2-2; D is unresolved. V gave up 5 bases and J gave up 2 bases, with 4 bases separating them. The CDR3 covers 12 residues. CDR1 is SGDLS and CDR2 is YYNGEE in the germline V gene. The CDR3 bases are TGTGCCAGCAGTCTTAACACCGGGGAGCTGTTTTTT. This codes for CASSLNTGELFF. Using reference TRBV9 and TRBJ2-2 for the parts outside the CDR3, the full variable domain is DSGVTQTPKHLITATGQRVTLRCSPRSGDLSVYWYQQSLDQGLQFLIQYYNGEERAKGNILERFSAQQFPDLHSELNLSSLELGDSALYFCASSLNTGELFFGEGSRLTVL.

This clone was found once. The chain recombines TRBV29-1 with TRBJ1-4, with 9 bases matching TRBD1. Per the germline V gene, CDR1 is SQVTM and CDR2 is ANQGSEA. Trimming removed 5 bases from V and 0 bases from J; junction bases left unmatched: 4. The CDR3 loop spans 15 amino acids. CDR3 sequence reads: CSVTGQGPTNEKLFF. CDR3 in DNA: TGCAGCGTTACGGGACAGGGCCCAACTAATGAAAAACTGTTTTTT.

This rearrangement joins TRBV11-2 to TRBJ1-2; D ambiguous. V was shortened by 4 bases and J by 7 bases, with 10 bases between the two germline ends. This CDR3 is 12 amino acids long. Germline V CDR1 and CDR2: SGHAT, FQNNGV. CDR3: CASSSMAPGYTF. The CDR3 nucleotides are TGTGCCAGCAGCTCCATGGCGCCTGGCTACACCTTC. The full variable domain, in which reference TRBV11-2 and TRBJ1-2 provide the parts outside the CDR3, is EAGVAQSPRYKIIEKRQSVAFWCNPISGHATLYWYQQILGQGPKLLIQFQNNGVVDDSQLPKDRFSAERLKGVDSTLKIQPAKLEDSAVYLCASSSMAPGYTFGSGTRLTVV.

This chain links TRBV4-2 with TRBJ1-3; TRBD1 agrees at 7 bases. This CDR3 spans 17 amino acids. V lost 4 bases, J lost 0 bases, and 9 bases stayed unmatched. Germline V gene data show CDR1 as LGHNA and CDR2 as YNFKEQ. The CDR3 nucleotides are TGTGCCAGCAGCCCATGGGACAGCGCCAGCTCTGGAAACACCATATATTTT. It encodes CASSPWDSASSGNTIYF.

V is TRBV13 and J is TRBJ2-1; the match to TRBD2 covers 8 bases. Losses at the gene ends were 4 bases for V and 9 bases for J; bases not matched to a gene: 5. The CDR3 is 13 amino acids. Germline V CDR1 and CDR2: PRHDT, FYEKMQ (reference sequence). CDR3 sequence (DNA): TGTGCCAGCAGCTCGACTAGCGTCGGTGAGCAGTTCTTC. Residues: CASSSTSVGEQFF. Using reference TRBV13 and TRBJ2-1 for the parts outside the CDR3, the full variable domain is AAGVIQSPRHLIKEKRETATLKCYPIPRHDTVYWYQQGPGQDPQFLISFYEKMQSDKGSIPDRFSAQQFSDYHSELNMSSLELGDSALYFCASSSTSVGEQFFGPGTRLTVL.

Note on this clone: Other DNA sequences in this sample translate to the same CDR3. This sequence joins TRBV6-5 and TRBJ2-5, with TRBD1 as a possible D gene (5 bases). V gave up 0 bases and J gave up 5 bases, with 10 bases separating them. Per germline, CDR1 MNHEY and CDR2 SVGAGI. There are 14 residues in the CDR3. In DNA, the CDR3 is TGTGCCAGCAGTTACTCTCAGGGTGGGGAGACCCAGTACTTC. Protein product: CASSYSQGGETQYF.

The rearrangement joins TRBV6-5 to TRBJ2-3; a weak D match, TRBD2 (6 bases). V lost 5 bases, J lost 3 bases, and 12 bases lay in between. Germline V lookup: CDR1 MNHEY, CDR2 SVGAGI. The CDR3 runs to 14 residues. CDR3 sequence: CASSNSGETDTQYF. As DNA, the CDR3 is TGTGCCAGCAGTAATTCGGGGGAGACAGATACGCAGTATTTT.

The rearrangement uses TRBV9 and TRBJ1-5; D unclear. Trimming stripped 2 bases from V and 4 bases from J, with 4 bases between. CDR1 and CDR2 from the germline V gene are SGDLS and YYNGEE. The CDR3 has 12 residues. CDR3 DNA sequence: TGTGCCAGCAGCGTTCTAAATCAGCCCCAGCATTTT. Protein sequence: CASSVLNQPQHF. The variable domain in full, completed from reference TRBV9 and TRBJ1-5, reads DSGVTQTPKHLITATGQRVTLRCSPRSGDLSVYWYQQSLDQGLQFLIQYYNGEERAKGNILERFSAQQFPDLHSELNLSSLELGDSALYFCASSVLNQPQHFGDGTRLSIL.

V is TRBV7-9 and J is TRBJ2-7, with D unclear. Germline V gives CDR1 SEHNR, CDR2 FQNEAQ (reference sequence). This CDR3 comprises 13 residues. The V and J ends lost 1 base and 2 bases respectively, with 6 bases between them. CDR3 sequence: CASSLERTYEQYF. CDR3 DNA: TGTGCCAGCAGCTTAGAAAGAACCTACGAGCAGTACTTC.

The table lists this clone with a count of one. This chain links TRBV5-1 with TRBJ2-6; the D gene is possibly TRBD1 (6 bases). CDR1 and CDR2 from the germline V gene are SGHRS and YFSETQ. The CDR3 spans 15 residues. The V and J ends lost 4 bases and 2 bases respectively, with 10 bases between them. CDR3 nucleotides: TGCGCCAGCAGCGGTGAGGGGGCTGGGGCCAACGTCCTGACTTTC. This translates into CASSGEGAGANVLTF.